A single sample is the source of the 27 T cell receptor beta chains below, sequenced in a study of shared clonotypes between healthy human individuals. The data were produced by immunoSEQ multiplex PCR, yet TCRdb's version contains in-frame clones alone and is incomplete. The repertoire holds around 2.1 million clones, with about 92% as singletons. Only CD45RO-negative cells positively selected for CCR7 counted as naive CD8 cells, so terminally differentiated effector memory CD45RA+ cells were excluded. The sequenced material came from naive CD8+ T cells from PBMCs. These receptors were taken from a man aged 18 to 29 in good health. Some clones in this sample may be carry-over from other donors' samples.

This clone was recorded a few times. The V gene is TRBV19, the J gene TRBJ1-1; D unclear. The ends were cut back, 7 bases at V and 2 bases at J, with 14 bases in the middle. Germline CDR1 and CDR2: LNHDA and SQIVND (reference sequence). The CDR3 loop spans 14 amino acids. CDR3 DNA sequence: TGTGCCAGTATAGAGAGGGCAGAAAACACTGAAGCTTTCTTT. It yields the protein CASIERAENTEAFF.

The chain links TRBV18 to TRBJ2-3; D not certain. The germline CDR1 and CDR2 sequences are KGHSH and LQKENI. Trimming took off 7 bases at V and 0 bases at J, with 8 bases between the two ends. The CDR3 loop spans 13 amino acids. CDR3 protein: CASLFDSTDTQYF. Here the CDR3 DNA reads TGTGCCAGCTTGTTCGACAGCACAGATACGCAGTATTTT.

The chain links TRBV9 to TRBJ2-1; D remains ambiguous. Germline-derived CDR1 and CDR2 are SGDLS and YYNGEE. V lost 0 bases to trimming and J lost 0 bases, with 13 bases between them. The CDR3 loop spans 17 amino acids. The CDR3 coding sequence is TGTGCCAGCAGCGTAGAGAAGGGAACGAGCTCCTACAATGAGCAGTTCTTC. Its protein is CASSVEKGTSSYNEQFF.

The chain uses TRBV6-1 and TRBJ1-1, with TRBD1 as a possible D gene (6 bases). V was cut by 7 bases and J by 3 bases, with 18 bases left in between. This CDR3 region has 15 residues. In germline, CDR1 is MNHNS, CDR2 SASEGT. CDR3 nucleotides: TGTGCCAGCATGCTCCGGTGGGGGGCCGACACTGAAGCTTTCTTT. It yields the protein CASMLRWGADTEAFF.

V gene TRBV11-2 combines with J gene TRBJ2-6; D possibly corresponds to TRBD1 (5 bases). The germline CDR1 and CDR2 sequences are SGHAT and FQNNGV. The CDR3 loop spans 19 amino acids. Trimming left V 5 bases short and J 2 bases short, with 22 bases between. This chain's CDR3 is CASSPMVKGLVTGANVLTF. CDR3 nucleotide sequence: TGTGCCAGCAGCCCTATGGTAAAGGGGTTGGTAACTGGGGCCAACGTCCTGACTTTC.

The genes are TRBV7-2 and TRBJ2-7, with D possibly TRBD2 on 6 matching bases. The V gene lost 3 bases and the J gene lost 3 bases, with 18 bases spanning the gap. The germline gives CDR1 SGHTA, CDR2 FQGNSA. The CDR3 totals 16 residues. The CDR3 region has the DNA TGTGCCAGCAGCTTCCGTCGAGTAGCGGAGGTCTACGAGCAGTACTTC. Translating it yields CASSFRRVAEVYEQYF.

The chain employs TRBV27 and TRBJ2-5; D remains ambiguous. This CDR3 spans 15 amino acids. Germline lookup yields CDR1 MNHEY and CDR2 SMNVEV (reference sequence). V lost 7 bases and J 2 bases, leaving 17 bases between the germline ends. As DNA, the CDR3 is TGTGCCAGCATCCTTTTGATAGTGAATCAAGAGACCCAGTACTTC. Amino acid sequence: CASILLIVNQETQYF.

This sequence joins TRBV7-9 and TRBJ2-2; D gene uncertain. This CDR3 spans 17 amino acids. Trimming took off 2 bases at V and 0 bases at J, with 13 bases between the two ends. CDR1 and CDR2 from the germline V gene are SEHNR and FQNEAQ (reference sequence). CDR3 DNA sequence: TGTGCCAGCAGCTTACCCAATCGCGACGCGAACACCGGGGAGCTGTTTTTT. The encoded protein is CASSLPNRDANTGELFF.

CDR3 nucleotide sequence: TGTGCCAGCAGCTTATCCCCCAGGGGAGAGACCCAGTACTTC. Amino acids: CASSLSPRGETQYF. The chain has TRBV7-9 and TRBJ2-5; D is possibly TRBD1 (6 bases). The CDR3 is 14 residues long. The ends were cut back, 2 bases at V and 4 bases at J, with 11 bases in the middle. Germline loops: CDR1 SEHNR, CDR2 FQNEAQ (reference sequence).

The V call is TRBV29-1, the J call TRBJ2-7, with a tentative D call TRBD1 (5 bases). This CDR3 region has 13 residues. V was cut by 4 bases and J by 6 bases, with 16 bases left in between. The V gene's germline CDR1 is SQVTM and CDR2 ANQGSEA. CDR3 nucleotides: TGCAGCGTTGCTGGGCAGGGATCGGGCGAGCAGTACTTC. It translates to CSVAGQGSGEQYF.

The chain employs TRBV27 and TRBJ2-5; perhaps TRBD2 as D (5 bases). The CDR3 length is 15 residues. Germline assignment: CDR1 MNHEY and CDR2 SMNVEV (reference sequence). V lost 8 bases and J lost 5, with 21 bases in between. In DNA, the CDR3 is TGTGCCAGCGGATTCCTTGCCGGGATAGGGGAGACCCAGTACTTC. This sequence encodes CASGFLAGIGETQYF.

This clone occurred once. As DNA, the CDR3 is TGTGCCACCAGCGATAGGACAGGAGATCAGCCCCAGCATTTT. This encodes CATSDRTGDQPQHF. This chain connects TRBV15 to TRBJ1-5, with 7 bases lining up with TRBD1. There are 14 residues in the CDR3. CDR1 LNHNV and CDR2 YYDKDF come from the germline V gene (reference sequence). Trimming took 5 bases from V and 5 from J; bases not matched to a gene: 6.

This rearrangement joins TRBV28 to TRBJ2-2; 9 nucleotides match TRBD2. The V gene's germline CDR1 is MDHEN and CDR2 SYDVKM. Trimming took 6 bases from V and 4 from J; bases not matched to a gene: 6. The CDR3 totals 15 residues. CDR3 bases: TGTGCCAGCAGCCTTACTAGCGGGCCCACCGGGGAGCTGTTTTTT. It is translated as CASSLTSGPTGELFF.

V usage is TRBV6-5 and J usage is TRBJ2-7; D call uncertain. The V gene's germline CDR1 is MNHEY and CDR2 SVGAGI. V lost 6 bases and J 0 bases, leaving 6 bases between the germline ends. The CDR3 runs to 12 residues. CDR3 in amino acids: CASRGYSYEQYF. The CDR3 nucleotides are TGTGCCAGCAGGGGGTACTCCTACGAGCAGTACTTC.

The chain couples TRBV7-6 to TRBJ1-2, with a tentative D call TRBD1 (5 bases). The CDR3 has 16 amino acids. V was cut by 1 base and J by 4 bases, with 16 bases left in between. Germline V gene sequence: CDR1 SGHVS, CDR2 FNYEAQ. CDR3 nucleotides: TGTGCCAGCAGCTTAGGTTCGGAGGGACGGGGCTATGGCTACACCTTC. Protein sequence: CASSLGSEGRGYGYTF.

The V call is TRBV5-6, the J call TRBJ2-1; D is uncertain. V shed 9 bases and J shed 5 bases, with 9 bases lying between them. There are 11 residues in the CDR3. Germline CDR1 and CDR2: SGHDT and YYEEEE. The CDR3 protein is CATGPHNEQFF. CDR3 nucleotides: TGTGCCACCGGGCCTCACAATGAGCAGTTCTTC.

The V and J genes are TRBV19 and TRBJ1-5; unclear D gene. Germline-derived CDR1 and CDR2 are LNHDA and SQIVND (reference sequence). Between the trimmed V and J ends, which lost 2 bases and 5 bases, there was a span of 16 bases. The CDR3 is 16 residues long. CDR3 loop: CASSIIDGRPDQPQHF. CDR3 coding DNA: TGTGCCAGTAGTATAATCGACGGCAGGCCCGATCAGCCCCAGCATTTT. Complete variable domain (other parts from reference TRBV19 and TRBJ1-5): DGGITQSPKYLFRKEGQNVTLSCEQNLNHDAMYWYRQDPGQGLRLIYYSQIVNDFQKGDIAEGYSVSREKKESFPLTVTSAQKNPTAFYLCASSIIDGRPDQPQHFGDGTRLSIL.

This clone has only one observation. The V call is TRBV11-3, the J call TRBJ2-7; D may be TRBD2 (5 bases). Germline loops: CDR1 SGHNT, CDR2 YENEEA. Trimming removed 4 bases at V and 2 bases at J, with 18 bases between. The CDR3 loop spans 16 amino acids. Here the CDR3 reads CASSSGVRESPYEQYF. DNA of the CDR3: TGTGCCAGCAGCTCCGGTGTTAGGGAGTCCCCCTACGAGCAGTACTTC.

The V gene is TRBV6-5, the J gene TRBJ2-7, with TRBD2 identical over 12 bases. Germline CDR1 MNHEY, CDR2 SVGAGI. This CDR3 has 15 residues. V dropped 4 bases and J dropped 6; count of bases not matched to a gene: 7. This CDR3 is CASSSSGTSGFEQYF. CDR3 nucleotide sequence: TGTGCCAGCAGTTCATCCGGGACTAGCGGGTTCGAGCAGTACTTC.

The chain combines TRBV5-6 with TRBJ2-7, with 15 bases aligning to TRBD2. Germline V gene lookup returns CDR1 SGHDT and CDR2 YYEEEE. Trimming removed 3 bases from V and 5 bases from J; junction bases left unmatched: 6. The CDR3 contains 16 residues. CDR3 DNA: TGTGCCAGCAGCTCCGCTGGACTAGCGGGAGGGCACGAGCAGTACTTC. Amino acids: CASSSAGLAGGHEQYF.

The V gene is TRBV15, the J gene TRBJ2-2; D is ambiguous. This CDR3 is built from 11 residues. Trimming cost V 9 bases and J 1 base, with 3 bases left between them. Looked up from germline, CDR1 is LNHNV and CDR2 is YYDKDF (reference sequence). The CDR3 is CATENTGELFF. The DNA of the CDR3 is TGTGCCACTGAGAACACCGGGGAGCTGTTTTTT.

The chain links TRBV9 to TRBJ1-1; possible D gene TRBD1, 6 bases. The germline V gene has CDR1 SGDLS and CDR2 YYNGEE. This CDR3 comprises 14 residues. The V end lost 2 bases, the J end lost 3 bases, and 11 bases lay between the germline ends. CDR3 amino acids: CASSVRQEYTEAFF. DNA of the CDR3: TGTGCCAGCAGCGTCAGACAGGAATACACTGAAGCTTTCTTT.

The gene calls are TRBV27 and TRBJ2-1; 12 bases line up with TRBD2. V shed 5 bases, J shed 4 bases, and the junction held 12 bases outside the gene matches. Germline-derived CDR1 and CDR2 are MNHEY and SMNVEV (reference sequence). This CDR3 comprises 18 residues. The CDR3 region is CASSPNPRTSGKYNEQFF. The CDR3 DNA follows: TGTGCCAGCAGTCCAAATCCCCGGACTAGCGGGAAGTACAATGAGCAGTTCTTC.

The chain couples TRBV27 to TRBJ2-5; 7 bases align to TRBD1. Germline loops: CDR1 MNHEY, CDR2 SMNVEV (reference sequence). V dropped 6 bases and J dropped 3; count of bases not matched to a gene: 4. CDR3 size: 13 residues. In DNA, the CDR3 is TGTGCCAGCAGAGACAGGGCAGAAGAGACCCAGTACTTC. Encoded protein: CASRDRAEETQYF.

The V call is TRBV7-9, the J call TRBJ2-5, with TRBD2 identical over 9 bases. The junction had 14 bases not matched to a gene; V was cut back by 2 bases and J by 4 bases. The CDR3 runs to 18 residues. Per germline, CDR1 SEHNR and CDR2 FQNEAQ (reference sequence). The CDR3: CASSLPRLLAGEGETQYF. The CDR3 DNA is TGTGCCAGCAGCTTACCCCGTCTTTTAGCGGGAGAGGGAGAGACCCAGTACTTC.

This rearrangement joins TRBV6-5 to TRBJ2-7; TRBD2 might be the D (6 bases). This CDR3 comprises 14 residues. Trimming stripped 5 bases from V and 2 bases from J, with 13 bases between. Per the germline V gene, CDR1 is MNHEY and CDR2 is SVGAGI. CDR3 nucleotide sequence: TGTGCCAGCAGTCCGACCTGGGGGGCCTACGAGCAGTACTTC. Translation: CASSPTWGAYEQYF.

The CDR3, as DNA: TGTGCCAGCAGTGGACTAGCGGGAGAGGGCTCCTACGAGCAGTACTTC. Encoded protein: CASSGLAGEGSYEQYF. This chain connects TRBV11-2 to TRBJ2-7; 13 bases are a match to TRBD2. The ends lost 6 bases at V and 0 bases at J; junction bases unmatched: 5. This CDR3 is 16 amino acids long. The germline gives CDR1 SGHAT, CDR2 FQNNGV. The whole variable domain, remainder taken from reference TRBV11-2 and TRBJ2-7, is EAGVAQSPRYKIIEKRQSVAFWCNPISGHATLYWYQQILGQGPKLLIQFQNNGVVDDSQLPKDRFSAERLKGVDSTLKIQPAKLEDSAVYLCASSGLAGEGSYEQYFGPGTRLTVT.